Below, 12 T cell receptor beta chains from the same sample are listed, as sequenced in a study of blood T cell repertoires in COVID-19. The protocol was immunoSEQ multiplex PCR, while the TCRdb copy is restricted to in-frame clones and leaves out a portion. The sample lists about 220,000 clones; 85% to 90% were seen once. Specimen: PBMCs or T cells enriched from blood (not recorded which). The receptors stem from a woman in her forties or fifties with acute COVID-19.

In DNA form, the CDR3 reads TGTGCCAGTAGGACGGCCCAGGACCAAGAGACCCAGTACTTC. Residues: CASRTAQDQETQYF. The chain combines TRBV19 with TRBJ2-5; D remains ambiguous. This CDR3 is 14 amino acids long. V shed 6 bases and J shed 0 bases, with 11 bases lying between them. CDR1 is LNHDA, CDR2 SQIVND, per germline (reference sequence).

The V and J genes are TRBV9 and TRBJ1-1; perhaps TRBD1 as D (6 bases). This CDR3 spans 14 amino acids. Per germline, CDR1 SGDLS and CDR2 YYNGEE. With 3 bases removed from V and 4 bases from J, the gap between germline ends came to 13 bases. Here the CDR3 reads CASSARTAPTEAFF. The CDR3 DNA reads TGTGCCAGCAGCGCGAGGACAGCCCCCACTGAAGCTTTCTTT.

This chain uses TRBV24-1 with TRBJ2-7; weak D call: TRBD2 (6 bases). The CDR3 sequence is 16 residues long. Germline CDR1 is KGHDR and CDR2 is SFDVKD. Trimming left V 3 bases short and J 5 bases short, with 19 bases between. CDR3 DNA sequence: TGTGCCACCAGTGATCCCTCTAGGTTAACGGGGGACGAGCAGTACTTC. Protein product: CATSDPSRLTGDEQYF.

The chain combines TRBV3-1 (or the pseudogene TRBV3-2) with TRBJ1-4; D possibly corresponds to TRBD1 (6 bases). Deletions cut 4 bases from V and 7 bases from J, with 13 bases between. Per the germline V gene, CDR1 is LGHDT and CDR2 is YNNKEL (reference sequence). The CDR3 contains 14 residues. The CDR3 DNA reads TGTGCCAGCAGCCGCGGGGGCGGAGGTGAAAAACTGTTTTTT. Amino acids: CASSRGGGGEKLFF.

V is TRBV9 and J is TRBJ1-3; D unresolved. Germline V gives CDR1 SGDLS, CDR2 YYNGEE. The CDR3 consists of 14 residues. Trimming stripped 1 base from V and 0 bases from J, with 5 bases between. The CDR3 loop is CASSVHISGNTIYF. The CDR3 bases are TGTGCCAGCAGCGTACACATCTCTGGAAACACCATATATTTT.

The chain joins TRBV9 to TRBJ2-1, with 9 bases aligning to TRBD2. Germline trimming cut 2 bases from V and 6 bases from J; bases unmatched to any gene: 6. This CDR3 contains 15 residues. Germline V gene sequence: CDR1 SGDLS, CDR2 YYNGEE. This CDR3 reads CASSVFSGSGNEQFF. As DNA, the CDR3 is TGTGCCAGCAGCGTGTTTAGCGGGAGCGGCAATGAGCAGTTCTTC.

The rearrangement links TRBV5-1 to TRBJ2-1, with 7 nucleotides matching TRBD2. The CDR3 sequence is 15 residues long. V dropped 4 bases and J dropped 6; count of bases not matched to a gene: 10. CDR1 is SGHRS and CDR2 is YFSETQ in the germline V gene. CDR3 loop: CASSPNLSGLNEQFF. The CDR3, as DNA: TGCGCCAGCAGCCCCAACCTTAGCGGGCTCAATGAGCAGTTCTTC.

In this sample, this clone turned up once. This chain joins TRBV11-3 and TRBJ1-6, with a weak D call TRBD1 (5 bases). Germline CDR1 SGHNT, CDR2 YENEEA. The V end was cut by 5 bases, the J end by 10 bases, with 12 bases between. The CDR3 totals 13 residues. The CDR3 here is CASSLNGGSPLHF. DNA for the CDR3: TGTGCCAGCAGCCTAAACGGGGGATCACCCCTCCACTTT. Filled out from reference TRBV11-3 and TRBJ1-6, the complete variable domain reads EAGVVQSPRYKIIEKKQPVAFWCNPISGHNTLYWYLQNLGQGPELLIRYENEEAVDDSQLPKDRFSAERLKGVDSTLKIQPAELGDSAVYLCASSLNGGSPLHFGNGTRLTVT.

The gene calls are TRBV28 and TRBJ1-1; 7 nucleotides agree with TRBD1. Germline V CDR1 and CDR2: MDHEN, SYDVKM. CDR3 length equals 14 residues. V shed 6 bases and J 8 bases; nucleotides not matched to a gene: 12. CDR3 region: CASSLIGQEKEAFF. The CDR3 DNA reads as TGTGCCAGCAGCCTTATCGGACAGGAGAAAGAAGCTTTCTTT.

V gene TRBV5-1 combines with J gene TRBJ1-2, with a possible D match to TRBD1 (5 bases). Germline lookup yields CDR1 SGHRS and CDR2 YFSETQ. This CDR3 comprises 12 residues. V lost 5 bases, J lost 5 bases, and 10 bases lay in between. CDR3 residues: CASSSDRYGYTF. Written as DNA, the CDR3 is TGCGCCAGCAGTTCAGACAGATATGGCTACACCTTC.

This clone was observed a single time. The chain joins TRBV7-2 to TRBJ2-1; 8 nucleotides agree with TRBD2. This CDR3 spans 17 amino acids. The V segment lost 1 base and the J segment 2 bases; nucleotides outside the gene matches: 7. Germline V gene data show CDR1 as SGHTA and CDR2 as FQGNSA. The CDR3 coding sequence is TGTGCCAGCAGCTTAGAAGGGTCTAGCGGGCCCTACAATGAGCAGTTCTTC. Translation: CASSLEGSSGPYNEQFF. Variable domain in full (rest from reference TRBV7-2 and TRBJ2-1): GAGVSQSPSNKVTEKGKDVELRCDPISGHTALYWYRQSLGQGLEFLIYFQGNSAPDKSGLPSDRFSAERTGGSVSTLTIQRTQQEDSAVYLCASSLEGSSGPYNEQFFGPGTRLTVL.

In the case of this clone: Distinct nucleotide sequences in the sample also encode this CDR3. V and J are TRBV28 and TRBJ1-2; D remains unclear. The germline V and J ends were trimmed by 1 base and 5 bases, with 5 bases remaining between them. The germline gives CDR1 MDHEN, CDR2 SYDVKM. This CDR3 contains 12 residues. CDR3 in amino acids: CASSLSGYGYTF. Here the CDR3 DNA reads TGTGCCAGCAGTTTATCGGGATATGGCTACACCTTC.